This is a list of T cell receptor beta chains from one sample in a study of siplizumab effects on memory and regulatory T cells. Profiled with immunoSEQ multiplex PCR; TCRdb holds only in-frame clones, not every one. The table records 95,000 to 100,000 clones, approximately 91% of them present only once. Source material: non-Treg CD4+ T cells sorted from blood. Receptors originate from a human donor in good health. CDR3s include the opening cysteine and the closing phenylalanine or tryptophan. Fields, in order: CDR3 DNA, CDR3 protein, D gene, V gene, clone size, J gene. The D gene is left open where the match is weak. Rows may omit the clone size; those that give it use once, few, many or a size class.

TGTGCCAGCAGCTTAACCGCCAGCGGGATCTACGAGCAGTACTTC CASSLTASGIYEQYF TRBD2 TRBV7-3 - TRBJ2-7
TGTGCCAGCAGCCCCCCCGGCGGGGGATTTAATGAGCAGTTCTTC CASSPPGGGFNEQFF TRBD2 TRBV7-3 - TRBJ2-1
TGTGCCAGCAGCCCTCAGGGACTAGCGGGAGGTGAGCAGTACTTC CASSPQGLAGGEQYF TRBD2 TRBV7-3 - TRBJ2-7
TGCGCCAGCAGCCATGGGGGCACAGATACGCAGTATTTT CASSHGGTDTQYF - TRBV5-1 - TRBJ2-3
TGTGCCAGCTCGACAGAGTTGAACACTGAAGCTTTCTTT CASSTELNTEAFF - TRBV6-4 - TRBJ1-1
TGTGCCAGCAGCCGGACTAGAGGCGAGCAGTACTTC CASSRTRGEQYF TRBD2 TRBV7-9 - TRBJ2-7
TGCGCCAGCAGTATTGGCGTGGAGACCCAGTACTTC CASSIGVETQYF - TRBV5-1 - TRBJ2-5
TGTGCCAGTAGTATAAGTAGGGGATCTAGCGGTGAGCAGTTCTTC CASSISRGSSGEQFF TRBD2 TRBV19 - TRBJ2-1
TGCGCCAGCAGCTTGGTACCGACAGGGGCCAACGTCCTGACTTTC CASSLVPTGANVLTF - TRBV5-1 once TRBJ2-6
TGTGCCATCAGTGATAGGTCTAGCTATTCGGATACGCAGTATTTT CAISDRSSYSDTQYF - TRBV10-3 - TRBJ2-3
TGTGCCAGCAGACTGCGGGACGTAAAAATGAACACTGAAGCTTTCTTT CASRLRDVKMNTEAFF - TRBV28 few TRBJ1-1
TGTGCCAGCAGTGAAAATATAGGTGGGGTCACTGAAGCTTTCTTT CASSENIGGVTEAFF - TRBV6-1 - TRBJ1-1
TGTGCCAGCAGCTTAGCGCAGGCAGGGGGCACAGATACGCAGTATTTT CASSLAQAGGTDTQYF - TRBV7-9 once TRBJ2-3
TGTGCCAGCTCACCAGGCGTTGGGGGAAACACCGGGGAGCTGTTTTTT CASSPGVGGNTGELFF - TRBV18 - TRBJ2-2
TGTGCCAGCAGTTATGATAGCAATCAGCCCCAGCATTTT CASSYDSNQPQHF - TRBV27 - TRBJ1-5
TGTGCCAGCAGCCGAGGACAGGGTGGGGTCTACGAGCAGTACTTC CASSRGQGGVYEQYF TRBD1 TRBV11-3 - TRBJ2-7
TGTGCCAGCAGCCCTCGGGGACTAGCGGGAGTAAATGAGCAGTTCTTC CASSPRGLAGVNEQFF TRBD2 TRBV7-3 - TRBJ2-1
TGTGCCAGCAGCTTAGACCGAGCGAGCGAGCAGTACTTC CASSLDRASEQYF - TRBV11-3 - TRBJ2-7
TGTGCCAGCAGCCCCCGGGGTGCGTCTGAGCAGTACTTC CASSPRGASEQYF - TRBV7-3 - TRBJ2-7
TGTGCCAGCAGCCACATTCTCGGTACGCAGTATTTT CASSHILGTQYF - TRBV7-3 - TRBJ2-3
TGTGCCAGCAGCGCAGGGAGGAACACCATATATTTT CASSAGRNTIYF - TRBV11-3 - TRBJ1-3
TGCGCCAGCAGCTTGCCAAGAGAAGGTGGGCAGAGCTCCTACGAGCAGTACTTC CASSLPREGGQSSYEQYF - TRBV5-1 - TRBJ2-7
TGTGCCTGGAGTCCTAGCGGTAGAAGCACAGATACGCAGTATTTT CAWSPSGRSTDTQYF TRBD2 TRBV30 - TRBJ2-3
TGTGCCAGCAGCTTAGCGGAACTAGCGGGAGGGCCCTACGAGCAGTACTTC CASSLAELAGGPYEQYF TRBD2 TRBV7-2 - TRBJ2-7
TGTGCCAGCAGGCACGATGGGGGCAGAAATCAGCCCCAGCATTTT CASRHDGGRNQPQHF - TRBV2 few TRBJ1-5
TGTGCCAGCTACAGACGGTACACTGAAGCTTTCTTT CASYRRYTEAFF - TRBV28 once TRBJ1-1
TGTGCCAGCAGCTCCTCCGTAAACATTCAGTACTTC CASSSSVNIQYF - TRBV2 - TRBJ2-4
TGTGCCAGCACCACGACAGGGGGCGGAAACACCATATATTTT CASTTTGGGNTIYF TRBD1 TRBV6-1 - TRBJ1-3
TGTGCCAGCAAAACGACAGGGTTCAATGTCGACACCGGGGAGCTGTTTTTT CASKTTGFNVDTGELFF TRBD1 TRBV27 - TRBJ2-2
TGCAGCGTTGAAGGGACAGGGAATGAAAAACTGTTTTTT CSVEGTGNEKLFF TRBD1 TRBV29-1 - TRBJ1-4
TGTGCCAGCAGTCAGGACAGTTCGCGCTCCTACGAGCAGTACTTC CASSQDSSRSYEQYF - TRBV27 - TRBJ2-7
TGCGCCAGCAGCTTTCTAGCGGGAGGGCCGAATGAGCAGTTCTTC CASSFLAGGPNEQFF TRBD2 TRBV5-1 - TRBJ2-1
TGTGCCAGCAGTAAATCGGTACAGGGGAGGAAAGCTTTCTTT CASSKSVQGRKAFF TRBD1 TRBV28 - TRBJ1-1
TGTGCCAGCAGCTTAACGGGGATCAATCAGCCCCAGCATTTT CASSLTGINQPQHF - TRBV7-8 - TRBJ1-5
TGTGCCTGGAGTCCCCGCCAGGGCGGGAGGAGTGAGACCCAGTACTTC CAWSPRQGGRSETQYF TRBD2 TRBV30 - TRBJ2-5
TGTGCCAGCAGCTTTAACATACCGGATACGCAGTATTTT CASSFNIPDTQYF - TRBV14 - TRBJ2-3
TGTGCCAGCAGGGGGACGGCTATAAGTGGCTACACCTTC CASRGTAISGYTF - TRBV2 - TRBJ1-2
TGTGCCAGCAGTCCTAACAGGGGGAGTCGAACAGATACGCAGTATTTT CASSPNRGSRTDTQYF TRBD1 TRBV6-6 - TRBJ2-3
TGTGCCAGCAGTGAAATTCCAAGCACCTACGAGCAGTACTTC CASSEIPSTYEQYF - TRBV6-1 - TRBJ2-7
TGCAGCGTCTCAGCTTACAACTATGGCTACACCTTC CSVSAYNYGYTF - TRBV29-1 - TRBJ1-2
TGTGCCAGCAGCCGACAGGGGAACACTGAAGCTTTCTTT CASSRQGNTEAFF TRBD1 TRBV14 - TRBJ1-1
TGTGCCAGCAGCCCAACTACAGATACGCAGTATTTT CASSPTTDTQYF - TRBV11-3 - TRBJ2-3
TGTGCCAGCAGCAAAGGCTGGCGAGGGGGGTCCCCGACTTTGAACATTCAGTACTTC CASSKGWRGGSPTLNIQYF - TRBV21-1 - TRBJ2-4
TGTGCCAGCAGCCCCCAGCTAGCGGGAGTCGGGGAGCAGTACTTC CASSPQLAGVGEQYF TRBD2 TRBV7-3 - TRBJ2-5
TGTGCCAGTAGTATCGGGCCGTACGGGGGCAATCAGCCCCAGCATTTT CASSIGPYGGNQPQHF - TRBV19 - TRBJ1-5
TGCGCCAGCAGCCTCGAAGCCAGGGGATTAACTGGCTACACCTTC CASSLEARGLTGYTF - TRBV5-1 - TRBJ1-2
TGTGCCAGCAGCTGGACAGCGAACACTGAAGCTTTCTTT CASSWTANTEAFF - TRBV7-3 - TRBJ1-1
TGTGCCAGCAGGCGACAGGGGGCCGGCACCGGGGAGCTGTTTTTT CASRRQGAGTGELFF TRBD1 TRBV7-3 - TRBJ2-2
TGTGCCAGCAGTTTCGGGGACAGGATCGGTGGGGCCAACGTCCTGACTTTC CASSFGDRIGGANVLTF TRBD1 TRBV27 - TRBJ2-6
TGTGCCATCAGTGTCGGTAGCAGCACAGATACGCAGTATTTT CAISVGSSTDTQYF - TRBV10-3 - TRBJ2-3
TGTGCCAGTAGTCCAGGGGGCTCAGATACGCAGTATTTT CASSPGGSDTQYF TRBD1 TRBV19 - TRBJ2-3
TGCAGCGTTGGTAGCGGGAGTGCAGGCTACAATGAGCAGTTCTTC CSVGSGSAGYNEQFF TRBD2 TRBV29-1 - TRBJ2-1
TGTGCCAGCAGCCAAGATGGGGGAGGGAGTGCGTACAATGAGCAGTTCTTC CASSQDGGGSAYNEQFF TRBD2 TRBV4-2 - TRBJ2-1
TGTGCCAGCAGCCCGACGAATGAGGGGTTAGCCAAAAACATTCAGTACTTC CASSPTNEGLAKNIQYF - TRBV5-6 - TRBJ2-4
TGCGCCAGCAGCTGGAGGGGACAGGGAGGCACTGAAGCTTTCTTT CASSWRGQGGTEAFF TRBD1 TRBV5-1 - TRBJ1-1
TGTGCCATCAGTGAGTCCGGGGACACCCGGTATGGCTACACCTTC CAISESGDTRYGYTF - TRBV10-3 - TRBJ1-2